One and the same sample provided the 2 T cell receptor beta chains below, sequenced in a study of Ad26.COV2.S vaccination and SARS-CoV-2 variants. Stated treatment: over 15 received Ad26.COV2.S at low or high dose, single or two shots; roughly 5 received placebo; per-sample allocation not given. Samples analyzed were those drawn on day 63 after the first vaccine or placebo injection. The data were produced by immunoSEQ multiplex PCR, yet TCRdb's version contains in-frame clones alone and is incomplete. This repertoire shows about 350,000 clones, around 84% found once; its top ten account for 3% to 4%. The material was peripheral blood, obtained in a trial of Ad26.COV2.S vaccine versus placebo. The receptors here all came from a person between 18 and 65 years old who received the Ad26.COV2.S COVID-19 vaccine or a placebo.

The chain employs TRBV28 and TRBJ2-7; D possibly corresponds to TRBD1 (6 bases). The CDR3 contains 14 residues. Trimming pared 5 bases from V and 3 bases from J, leaving 14 bases between. Germline-derived CDR1 and CDR2 are MDHEN and SYDVKM. This CDR3 reads CASSPIGQIYEQYF. The DNA for the CDR3 is TGTGCCAGCAGTCCCATAGGACAGATCTACGAGCAGTACTTC.

The CDR3 loop reads CASSWLQGPNYEQYF. DNA of the CDR3: TGTGCCAGCAGCTGGCTACAGGGGCCCAACTACGAGCAGTACTTC. The chain is built from TRBV5-8 and TRBJ2-7; TRBD1 matches at 7 bases. The CDR3 covers 15 residues. The J segment lost 3 bases and the V segment lost 3 bases, leaving 9 bases of the junction unmatched. CDR1 and CDR2 from the germline V gene are SGHTS and YDEGEE.